A single sample gave rise to the 24 T cell receptor beta chains below, sequenced in a study of radiotherapy plus CTLA-4 blockade in lung cancer. Assay used: immunoSEQ multiplex PCR; TCRdb lists only in-frame clones, some missing. This table holds 80,000 to 95,000 clones, around 83% found once. This specimen was peripheral blood, taken from a patient treated with radiotherapy plus ipilimumab. The receptors shown here come from a human donor with non-small cell lung cancer that progressed on radiotherapy plus ipilimumab.

This rearrangement joins TRBV15 to TRBJ2-2; TRBD2 matches 7 bases. The junction had 4 bases not matched to a gene; V was cut back by 3 bases and J by 3 bases. Germline CDR1 reads LNHNV; CDR2 reads YYDKDF (reference sequence). The CDR3 extends over 15 amino acids. CDR3: CATSSGTTYTGELFF. The CDR3 DNA reads TGTGCCACCAGCAGCGGGACTACCTACACCGGGGAGCTGTTTTTT.

In its sample, this clone was seen once. V gene TRBV6-4 combines with J gene TRBJ2-1, with D perhaps given as TRBD1 or TRBD2 (5 bases each). The CDR3 covers 15 residues. Trimming left V 4 bases short and J 6 bases short, with 16 bases between. The germline V gene has CDR1 MRHNA and CDR2 SNTAGT. CDR3 in amino acids: CASSVWGSPSNEQFF. In DNA form, the CDR3 reads TGTGCCAGCAGTGTTTGGGGGTCGCCCTCCAATGAGCAGTTCTTC.

As concerns this clone: Germline and junction disagree at one end, which may indicate a read error. This chain connects TRBV7-8 to TRBJ2-2; 7 positions agree with TRBD2. Germline CDR1 SGHVS, CDR2 FQNEAQ. There are 16 residues in the CDR3. The CDR3 reads CASSLAGSGNAGELFF. The CDR3 DNA follows: TGTGCCAGCAGCTTAGCGGGGAGCGGGAACGCCGGGGAGCTGTTTTTT.

V is TRBV7-9 and J is TRBJ1-1, with unresolved D. V lost 2 bases to trimming and J lost 7 bases, with 8 bases between them. In germline, CDR1 is SEHNR, CDR2 FQNEAQ (reference sequence). The CDR3 length is 12 residues. The CDR3 DNA sequence: TGTGCCAGCAGCTTAACGGAATTTGAAGCTTTCTTT. This encodes CASSLTEFEAFF.

Only a few counts were recorded for this clone. The CDR3 sequence: CASSPSPSYVSNGYTF. The CDR3 DNA reads as TGTGCCAGCAGCCCATCTCCATCATACGTGTCTAATGGCTACACCTTC. The rearrangement uses TRBV9 and TRBJ1-2, with D unclear. Germline CDR1 and CDR2: SGDLS and YYNGEE. The CDR3 length is 16 residues. The V gene lost 4 bases and the J gene lost 6 bases, with 22 bases spanning the gap.

V is TRBV11-1 and J is TRBJ2-1, with D uncertain. This CDR3 is 16 amino acids long. V lost 2 bases to trimming and J lost 0 bases, with 11 bases between them. Germline values: CDR1 SGHAT, CDR2 FQDESV (reference sequence). CDR3 region: CASSLFSGSSYNEQFF. The DNA for the CDR3 is TGTGCCAGCAGCTTATTTTCCGGAAGCTCCTACAATGAGCAGTTCTTC.

This clone came up a few times. J is TRBJ1-1 and V is TRBV2; D call uncertain. V was pared by 3 bases and J by 1 base, with 12 bases between. In germline, CDR1 is SNHLY, CDR2 FYNNEI. This CDR3 spans 15 amino acids. The CDR3, as DNA: TGTGCCAGCAGTGAGGAGACATGGAAGAACACTGAAGCTTTCTTT. This sequence encodes CASSEETWKNTEAFF.

The rearrangement uses TRBV5-1 and TRBJ2-5; no firm D call. V dropped 4 bases and J dropped 1 base, with 14 bases sitting between them. In germline, CDR1 is SGHRS, CDR2 YFSETQ. The CDR3 is 15 residues long. The CDR3 loop is CASSPSFPAQETQYF. DNA of the CDR3: TGCGCCAGCAGCCCGTCCTTCCCAGCCCAAGAGACCCAGTACTTC.

This clone is a singleton in its sample. The chain links TRBV18 to TRBJ1-4; D is undetermined. This CDR3 spans 13 amino acids. The V end was cut by 3 bases, the J end by 8 bases, with 10 bases between. CDR1 and CDR2 (germline): KGHSH, LQKENI. This CDR3 is CASSPQRREKLFF. Here the CDR3 DNA reads TGTGCCAGCTCACCTCAGAGAAGGGAAAAACTGTTTTTT. Based on the CDR3 plus reference TRBV18 and TRBJ1-4, the full variable domain is NAGVMQNPRHLVRRRGQEARLRCSPMKGHSHVYWYRQLPEEGLKFMVYLQKENIIDESGMPKERFSAEFPKEGPSILRIQQVVRGDSAAYFCASSPQRREKLFFGSGTQLSVL.

This chain joins TRBV9 and TRBJ2-1; 7 positions match TRBD1. After removal of 2 bases from V and 6 bases from J, the junction contained 8 bases not matched to a gene. CDR1 is SGDLS, CDR2 YYNGEE, per germline. CDR3 size: 15 residues. For the CDR3, the DNA is TGTGCCAGCAGCGTGAACAGGGGTCGAGGCAATGAGCAGTTCTTC. Its translation: CASSVNRGRGNEQFF. Combining the CDR3 with reference TRBV9 and TRBJ2-1 gives the whole variable domain DSGVTQTPKHLITATGQRVTLRCSPRSGDLSVYWYQQSLDQGLQFLIQYYNGEERAKGNILERFSAQQFPDLHSELNLSSLELGDSALYFCASSVNRGRGNEQFFGPGTRLTVL.

The J gene is TRBJ1-1, the V gene TRBV29-1, with D unclear. Germline V lookup: CDR1 SQVTM, CDR2 ANQGSEA. The CDR3 runs 13 residues. The V end lost 2 bases, the J end lost 2 bases, and 9 bases lay between the germline ends. CDR3 coding DNA: TGCAGCGTTGAAAAGGGCATAAACACTGAAGCTTTCTTT. Its translation: CSVEKGINTEAFF.

The CDR3 nucleotides read TGTGCCAGCAGCTTCGTAACAGAGATGTCTGGCTACACCTTC. This gives the protein CASSFVTEMSGYTF. The J gene is TRBJ1-2, the V gene TRBV7-9; the D is unclear. Per germline, CDR1 SEHNR and CDR2 FQNEAQ (reference sequence). V shed 3 bases and J shed 7 bases, with 15 bases lying between them. This CDR3 has 14 residues.

The chain joins TRBV6-1 to TRBJ1-2; TRBD1 agrees at 8 bases. Germline V CDR1 and CDR2: MNHNS, SASEGT. There are 15 residues in the CDR3. V shed 5 bases and J 7 bases; nucleotides not matched to a gene: 12. CDR3 region: CASSKTGELFAGYTF. As DNA, the CDR3 is TGTGCCAGCAGTAAGACAGGGGAGTTGTTCGCTGGCTACACCTTC.

The gene calls are TRBV23-1 and TRBJ2-2, with 9 bases fitting TRBD2. TRBV23-1 is sorted into the ORF group, with uncertain function. Trimming removed 0 bases from V and 0 bases from J; junction bases left unmatched: 5. The CDR3 has 18 amino acids. CDR3 protein: CASSQSKAGGSNTGELFF. CDR3 nucleotides: TGCGCCAGCAGTCAATCGAAAGCGGGGGGTTCGAACACCGGGGAGCTGTTTTTT.

The chain employs TRBV28 and TRBJ1-4; D gene unclear. Trimming took 6 bases from V and 4 from J, leaving 12 bases between them. This CDR3 contains 14 residues. Germline CDR1 MDHEN, CDR2 SYDVKM. In DNA form, the CDR3 reads TGTGCCAGCAGCGACACGAGATTTAATGAAAAACTGTTTTTT. As protein: CASSDTRFNEKLFF.

V is TRBV29-1 and J is TRBJ2-5, with D hard to call. Trimming shortened V by 2 bases and J by 5 bases, and 12 bases separated the two germline ends. The germline V gene encodes CDR1 SQVTM and CDR2 ANQGSEA. The CDR3 consists of 13 residues. The CDR3 bases are TGCAGCGTTGAATGGCCTGCCTGGGAGACCCAGTACTTC. As protein: CSVEWPAWETQYF.

This clone was recorded only once. This chain joins TRBV10-3 and TRBJ1-2, with D unresolved. Germline CDR1 is ENHRY and CDR2 is SYGVKD. V lost 11 bases to trimming and J lost 6 bases, with 16 bases between them. This CDR3 comprises 12 residues. CDR3 coding DNA: TGTGCCCTGAAGAGTGGAGATGATGGCTACACCTTC. It translates to CALKSGDDGYTF.

This chain joins TRBV5-5 and TRBJ1-4; no reliable D call. Germline V gene lookup returns CDR1 SGHKS and CDR2 YYEKEE (reference sequence). CDR3 length: 15 amino acids. V was cut by 2 bases and J by 1 base, with 9 bases left in between. The CDR3 coding sequence is TGTGCCAGCAGCTTCGGCCTTTTAACTAATGAAAAACTGTTTTTT. It yields the protein CASSFGLLTNEKLFF.

The chain has TRBV18 and TRBJ2-2, with 9 bases aligning to TRBD1. The CDR3 contains 14 residues. V shed 5 bases, J shed 5 bases, and the junction held 3 bases outside the gene matches. CDR1 is KGHSH and CDR2 is LQKENI in the germline V gene. CDR3 in DNA: TGTGCCAGCTCAATGGGACAGGGAACCGGGGAGCTGTTTTTT. Translation gives CASSMGQGTGELFF.

CDR3 loop: CASSKVTGTSDRGEQYV. The CDR3 region has the DNA TGTGCCAGCAGCAAAGTAACGGGGACTAGCGACCGGGGAGAGCAGTACGTC. The chain recombines TRBV21-1 with TRBJ2-7; the table's D call, TRBD2, was not checked against the DNA. TRBV21-1 is a recognized pseudogene. CDR3 length equals 17 residues.

The chain links TRBV11-3 to TRBJ1-1; TRBD1 might be the D (6 bases). Trimming pared 5 bases from V and 0 bases from J, leaving 13 bases between. The CDR3 loop spans 15 amino acids. Per the germline V gene, CDR1 is SGHNT and CDR2 is YENEEA. The CDR3: CASSQGSRVNTEAFF. CDR3 sequence (DNA): TGTGCCAGCAGCCAGGGGTCCAGAGTGAACACTGAAGCTTTCTTT.

With regard to this clone: Lacking the conserved final phenylalanine or tryptophan, this CDR3 likely reflects a read error. The chain links TRBV6-6 to TRBJ2-3; a possible D gene is TRBD1 (6 bases). With 9 bases removed from V and 0 bases from J, the gap between germline ends came to 10 bases. The CDR3 sequence is 13 residues long. Germline lookup yields CDR1 MNHNY and CDR2 SVGAGI (reference sequence). CDR3 coding DNA: TGTGCCAGTATTCAGGGGAGCACAGATACGCAGTATTCC. It is translated as CASIQGSTDTQYS.

V is TRBV5-1 and J is TRBJ1-1; 7 nucleotides align to TRBD1. J was trimmed by 8 bases and V by 3 bases; bases with no gene match: 13. CDR1 and CDR2 from the germline V gene are SGHRS and YFSETQ. This CDR3 has 15 amino acids. The CDR3 DNA sequence: TGCGCCAGCAGCTGGGACATCCAGGGGGAAGCGGAAGCTTTCTTT. It translates to CASSWDIQGEAEAFF.

J is TRBJ2-2 and V is TRBV6-4, with D possibly called TRBD1 or TRBD2 (5 bases each). Germline V gives CDR1 MRHNA, CDR2 SNTAGT. The CDR3 loop spans 15 amino acids. Trimming removed 2 bases from V and 4 bases from J, with 11 bases in between. The CDR3 protein is CASSDEGLGTGELFF. DNA for the CDR3: TGTGCCAGCAGTGACGAGGGGCTCGGCACCGGGGAGCTGTTTTTT.